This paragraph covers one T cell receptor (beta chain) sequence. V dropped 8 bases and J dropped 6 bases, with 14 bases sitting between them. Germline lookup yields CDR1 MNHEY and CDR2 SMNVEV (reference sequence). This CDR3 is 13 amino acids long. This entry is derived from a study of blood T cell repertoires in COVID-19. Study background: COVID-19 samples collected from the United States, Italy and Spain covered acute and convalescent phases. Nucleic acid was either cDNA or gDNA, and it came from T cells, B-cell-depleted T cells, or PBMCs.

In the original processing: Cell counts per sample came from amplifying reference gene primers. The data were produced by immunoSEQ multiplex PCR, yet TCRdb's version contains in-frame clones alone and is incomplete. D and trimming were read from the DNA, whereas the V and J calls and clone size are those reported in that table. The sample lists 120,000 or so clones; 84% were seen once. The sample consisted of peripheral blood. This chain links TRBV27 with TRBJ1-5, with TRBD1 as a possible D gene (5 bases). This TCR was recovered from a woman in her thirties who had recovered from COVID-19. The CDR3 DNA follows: TGTGCCAGCGCCCGGGGGAGGGCTCAGCCCCAGCATTTT. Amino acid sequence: CASARGRAQPQHF.